This T cell receptor beta chain is drawn from a study of CD8 T cells in ankylosing spondylitis. Overall study findings and caveats: As for the disease-linked clones, they showed a CD8+ phenotype and occurred at relatively low frequencies in peripheral blood.

TCRdb itself ran the 5' RACE reads through MiXCR, one entry per CDR3 protein. The sample holds 150,000 to 200,000 distinct CDR3 sequences, about 20% seen once. Remarks on this clonotype: The antigen is unknown.

CDR3 length equals 17 residues. The J segment lost 1 base and the V segment lost 0 bases, leaving 6 bases of the junction unmatched. Germline CDR1 is LGHNA and CDR2 is YNFKEQ. The material sequenced was blood, either unsorted or a sorted T cell fraction (not recorded which). The origin of this receptor is a male donor aged 10-30 years with ankylosing spondylitis or in good health (not recorded which). The V call is TRBV4-2, the J call TRBJ2-7, with 10 nucleotides matching TRBD2. The CDR3: CASSQDSGLADSYEQYF. The CDR3 nucleotides read TGTGCCAGCAGCCAAGATTCCGGACTAGCGGATTCCTACGAGCAGTACTTC.